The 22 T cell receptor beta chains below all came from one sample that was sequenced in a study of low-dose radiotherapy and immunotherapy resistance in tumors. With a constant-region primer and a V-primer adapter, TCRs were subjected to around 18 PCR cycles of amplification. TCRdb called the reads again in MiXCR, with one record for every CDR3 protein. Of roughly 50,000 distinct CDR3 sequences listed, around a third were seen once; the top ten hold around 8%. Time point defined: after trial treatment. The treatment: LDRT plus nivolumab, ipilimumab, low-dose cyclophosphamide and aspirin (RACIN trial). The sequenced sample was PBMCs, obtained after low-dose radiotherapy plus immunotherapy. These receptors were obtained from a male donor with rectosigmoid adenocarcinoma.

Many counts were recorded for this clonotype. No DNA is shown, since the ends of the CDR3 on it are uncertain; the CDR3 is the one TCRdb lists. This CDR3 reads CASSFGSGGYSPLHF. J is TRBJ1-6 and V is TRBV5-1; whether TRBD1, the table's D call, matches the DNA was not checked. In germline, CDR1 is SGHRS, CDR2 YFSETQ. Termini included, the CDR3 measures 15 amino acids.

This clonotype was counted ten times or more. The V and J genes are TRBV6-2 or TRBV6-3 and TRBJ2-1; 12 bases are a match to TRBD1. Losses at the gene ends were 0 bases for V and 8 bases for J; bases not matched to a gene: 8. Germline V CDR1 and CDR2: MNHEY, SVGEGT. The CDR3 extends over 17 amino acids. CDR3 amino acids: CASSYSGWGQGADEQFF. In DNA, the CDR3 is TGTGCCAGCAGTTACTCGGGCTGGGGACAGGGGGCTGATGAGCAGTTCTTC.

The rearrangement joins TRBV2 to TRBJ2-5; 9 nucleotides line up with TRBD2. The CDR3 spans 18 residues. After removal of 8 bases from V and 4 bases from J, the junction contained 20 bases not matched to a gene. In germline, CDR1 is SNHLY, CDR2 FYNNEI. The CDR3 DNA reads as TGTGCCAGCCTAGTGACTAGCGGAATAGCCCCGAAGGTAGAGACCCAGTACTTC. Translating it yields CASLVTSGIAPKVETQYF.

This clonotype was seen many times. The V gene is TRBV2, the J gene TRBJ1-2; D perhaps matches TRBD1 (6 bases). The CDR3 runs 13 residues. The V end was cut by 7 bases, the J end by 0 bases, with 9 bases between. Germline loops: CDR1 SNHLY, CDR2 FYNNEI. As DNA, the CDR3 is TGTGCCAGCAACCCAGGGGCTAACTATGGCTACACCTTC. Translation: CASNPGANYGYTF.

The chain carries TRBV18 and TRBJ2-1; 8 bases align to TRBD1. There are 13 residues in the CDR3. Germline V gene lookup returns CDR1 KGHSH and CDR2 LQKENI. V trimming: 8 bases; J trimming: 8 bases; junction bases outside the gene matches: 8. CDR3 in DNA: TGTGCCAGCACCCCGGGACAGGCCTATGAGCAGTTCTTC. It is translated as CASTPGQAYEQFF.

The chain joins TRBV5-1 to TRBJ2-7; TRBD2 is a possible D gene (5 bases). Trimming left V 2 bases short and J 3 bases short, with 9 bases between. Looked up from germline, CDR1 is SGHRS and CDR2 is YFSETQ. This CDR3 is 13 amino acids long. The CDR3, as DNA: TGCGCCAGCAGCTTTGAGGGCCGCTACGAGCAGTACTTC. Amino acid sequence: CASSFEGRYEQYF.

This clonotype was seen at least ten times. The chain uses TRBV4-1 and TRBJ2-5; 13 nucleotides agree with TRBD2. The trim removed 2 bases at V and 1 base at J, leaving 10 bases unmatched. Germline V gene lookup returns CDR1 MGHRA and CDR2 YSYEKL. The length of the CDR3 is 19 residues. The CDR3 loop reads CASSQLPGLAGWGQETQYF. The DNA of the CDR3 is TGCGCCAGCAGCCAACTCCCGGGACTAGCGGGATGGGGCCAAGAGACCCAGTACTTC.

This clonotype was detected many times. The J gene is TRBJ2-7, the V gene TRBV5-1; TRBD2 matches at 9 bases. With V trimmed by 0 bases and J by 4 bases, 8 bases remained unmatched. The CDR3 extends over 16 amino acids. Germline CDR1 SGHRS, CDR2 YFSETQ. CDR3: CASSLVPGLAVYEQYF. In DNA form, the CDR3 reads TGCGCCAGCAGCTTGGTACCGGGACTAGCTGTGTACGAGCAGTACTTC.

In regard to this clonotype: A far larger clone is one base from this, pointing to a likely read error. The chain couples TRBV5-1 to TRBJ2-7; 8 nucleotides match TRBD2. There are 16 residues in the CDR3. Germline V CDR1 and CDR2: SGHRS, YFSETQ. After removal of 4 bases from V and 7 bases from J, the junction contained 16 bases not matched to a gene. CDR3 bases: TGCGCCAGCAGCGACCGCGGGGGGAGCTCCTACAATGAGCAGTACTTC. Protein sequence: CASSDRGGSSYNEQYF. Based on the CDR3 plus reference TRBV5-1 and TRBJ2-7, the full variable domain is KAGVTQTPRYLIKTRGQQVTLSCSPISGHRSVSWYQQTPGQGLQFLFEYFSETQRNKGNFPGRFSGRQFSNSRSEMNVSTLELGDSALYLCASSDRGGSSYNEQYFGPGTRLTVT.

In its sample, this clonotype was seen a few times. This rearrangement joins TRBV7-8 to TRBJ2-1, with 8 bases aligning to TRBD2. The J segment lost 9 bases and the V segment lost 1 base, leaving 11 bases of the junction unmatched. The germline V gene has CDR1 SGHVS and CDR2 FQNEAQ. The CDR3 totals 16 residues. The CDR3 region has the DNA TGTGCCAGCAGCTTAGGCCGGACTAGCCTCCATGGTGAGCAGTTCTTC. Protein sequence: CASSLGRTSLHGEQFF.

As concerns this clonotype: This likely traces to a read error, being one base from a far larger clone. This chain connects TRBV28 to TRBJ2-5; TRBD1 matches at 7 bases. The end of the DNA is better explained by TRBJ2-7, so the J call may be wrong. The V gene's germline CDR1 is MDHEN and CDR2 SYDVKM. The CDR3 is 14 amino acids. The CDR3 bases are TGTGCCAGCAGCCCGCGACAGGGTGCCGACGAGCAGTACTTC. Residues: CASSPRQGADEQYF.

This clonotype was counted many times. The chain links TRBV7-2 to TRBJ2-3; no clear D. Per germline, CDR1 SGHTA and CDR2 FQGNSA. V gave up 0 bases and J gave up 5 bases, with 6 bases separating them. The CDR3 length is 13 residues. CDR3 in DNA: TGTGCCAGCAGCTTAGCTTCCATAGATACGCAGTATTTT. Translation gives CASSLASIDTQYF. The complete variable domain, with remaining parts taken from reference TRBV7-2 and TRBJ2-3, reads GAGVSQSPSNKVTEKGKDVELRCDPISGHTALYWYRQSLGQGLEFLIYFQGNSAPDKSGLPSDRFSAERTGGSVSTLTIQRTQQEDSAVYLCASSLASIDTQYFGPGTRLTVL.

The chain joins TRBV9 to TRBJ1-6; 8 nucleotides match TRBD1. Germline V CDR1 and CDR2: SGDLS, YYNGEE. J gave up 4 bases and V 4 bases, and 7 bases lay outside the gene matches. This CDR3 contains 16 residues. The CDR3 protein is CASSSRTGSYNSPLHF. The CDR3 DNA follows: TGTGCCAGCAGCTCCCGGACAGGGTCATATAATTCACCCCTCCACTTT.

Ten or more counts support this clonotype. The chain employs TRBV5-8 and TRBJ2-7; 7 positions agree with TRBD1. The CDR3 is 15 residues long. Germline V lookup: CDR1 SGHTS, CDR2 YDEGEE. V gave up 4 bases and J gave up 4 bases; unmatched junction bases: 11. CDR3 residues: CASSTEGTAVYEQYF. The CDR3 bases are TGTGCCAGCAGCACCGAGGGGACAGCGGTTTACGAGCAGTACTTC. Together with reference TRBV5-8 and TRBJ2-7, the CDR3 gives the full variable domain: EAGVTQSPTHLIKTRGQQATLRCSPISGHTSVYWYQQALGLGLQFLLWYDEGEERNRGNFPPRFSGRQFPNYSSELNVNALELEDSALYLCASSTEGTAVYEQYFGPGTRLTVT.

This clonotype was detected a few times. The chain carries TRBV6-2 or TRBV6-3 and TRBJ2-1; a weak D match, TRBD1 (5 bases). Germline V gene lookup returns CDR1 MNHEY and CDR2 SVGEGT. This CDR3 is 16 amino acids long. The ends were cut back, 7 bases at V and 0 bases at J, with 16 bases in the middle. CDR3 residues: CASTAQTVNSYNEQFF. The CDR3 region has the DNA TGTGCCAGCACCGCCCAGACAGTTAACTCCTACAATGAGCAGTTCTTC.

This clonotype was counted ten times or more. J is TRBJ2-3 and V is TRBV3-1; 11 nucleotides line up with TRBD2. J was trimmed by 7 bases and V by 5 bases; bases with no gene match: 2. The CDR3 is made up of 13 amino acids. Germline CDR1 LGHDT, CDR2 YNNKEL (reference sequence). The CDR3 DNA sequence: TGTGCCAGCAGCACTAGCGGGAGTCATACGCAGTATTTT. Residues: CASSTSGSHTQYF.

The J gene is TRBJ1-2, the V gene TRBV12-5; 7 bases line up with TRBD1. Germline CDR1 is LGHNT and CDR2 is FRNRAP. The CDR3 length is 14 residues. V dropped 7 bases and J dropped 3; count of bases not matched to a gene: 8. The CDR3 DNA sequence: TGTGCTAGTGCCGACCCAGGGACAGACTATGGCTACACCTTC. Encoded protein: CASADPGTDYGYTF.

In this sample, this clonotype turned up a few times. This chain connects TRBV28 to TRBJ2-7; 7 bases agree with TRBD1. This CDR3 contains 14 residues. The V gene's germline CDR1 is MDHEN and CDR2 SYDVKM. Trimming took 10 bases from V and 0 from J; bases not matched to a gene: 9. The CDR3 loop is CAIGGRSNSYEQYF. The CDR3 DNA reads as TGTGCCATAGGGGGCAGGTCCAACTCCTACGAGCAGTACTTC.

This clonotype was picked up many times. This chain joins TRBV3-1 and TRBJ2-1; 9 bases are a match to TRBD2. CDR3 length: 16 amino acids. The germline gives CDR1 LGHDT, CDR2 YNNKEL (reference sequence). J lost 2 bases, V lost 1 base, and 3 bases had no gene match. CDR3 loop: CASSQGGGGAYNEQFF. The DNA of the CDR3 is TGTGCCAGCAGCCAAGGGGGCGGGGGGGCCTACAATGAGCAGTTCTTC.

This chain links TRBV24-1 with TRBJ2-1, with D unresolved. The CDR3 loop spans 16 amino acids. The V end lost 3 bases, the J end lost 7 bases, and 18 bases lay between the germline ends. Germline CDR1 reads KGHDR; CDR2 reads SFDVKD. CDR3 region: CATSDQSRPIANEQFF. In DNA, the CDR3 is TGTGCCACCAGTGATCAATCCCGACCAATAGCAAATGAGCAGTTCTTC.

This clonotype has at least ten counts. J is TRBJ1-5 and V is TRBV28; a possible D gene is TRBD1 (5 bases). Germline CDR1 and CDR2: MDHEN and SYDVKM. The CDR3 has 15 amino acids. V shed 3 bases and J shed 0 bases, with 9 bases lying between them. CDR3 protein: CASSLGGISNQPQHF. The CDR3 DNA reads TGTGCCAGCAGTTTGGGGGGGATTAGCAATCAGCCCCAGCATTTT.

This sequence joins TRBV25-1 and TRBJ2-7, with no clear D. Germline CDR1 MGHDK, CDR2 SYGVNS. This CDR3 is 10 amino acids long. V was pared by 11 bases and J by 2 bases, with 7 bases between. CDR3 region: CASAAYEQYF. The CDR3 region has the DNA TGTGCCTCCGCTGCCTACGAGCAGTACTTC.